This T cell receptor beta chain was captured by sequencing in a study of T-cell reconstitution after alpha-beta-depleted transplantation in children. V lost 4 bases to trimming and J lost 0 bases, with 13 bases between them. Germline V CDR1 and CDR2: MNHEY, SVGAGI. The length of the CDR3 is 15 residues. The TCRbeta library incorporated unique molecular identifiers. One entry per CDR3 protein, called by TCRdb with MiXCR from the PCR reads. The table records around 600,000 distinct CDR3 sequences, about 15% of them present only once. The receptor comes from a human donor who donated a stem cell graft to a child with acute myeloid leukemia. V and J are TRBV6-5 and TRBJ2-7, with D perhaps matching TRBD1 (5 bases). The sample was PBMCs from the stem cell graft donor, taken from the stem cell graft. The CDR3, as DNA: TGTGCCAGCAGTTCCGTAAGGGGCAGCTCCTACGAGCAGTACTTC. This translates into CASSSVRGSSYEQYF.